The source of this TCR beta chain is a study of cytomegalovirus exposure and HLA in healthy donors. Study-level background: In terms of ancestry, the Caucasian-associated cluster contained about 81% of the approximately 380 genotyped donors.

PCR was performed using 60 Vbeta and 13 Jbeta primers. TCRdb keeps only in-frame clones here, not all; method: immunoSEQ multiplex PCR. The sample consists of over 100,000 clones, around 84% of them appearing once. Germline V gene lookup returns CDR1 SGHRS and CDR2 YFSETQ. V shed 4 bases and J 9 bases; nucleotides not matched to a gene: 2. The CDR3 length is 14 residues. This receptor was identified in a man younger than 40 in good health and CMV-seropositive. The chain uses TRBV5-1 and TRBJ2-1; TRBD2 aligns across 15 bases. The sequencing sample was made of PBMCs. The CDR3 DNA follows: TGCGCCAGCAGCCGGACTAGCGGGGGGGGTGAGCAGTTCTTC. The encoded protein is CASSRTSGGGEQFF.